The rows below give T cell receptor beta chains drawn from one sample of a study of shared clonotypes between healthy human individuals. Profiling relied on immunoSEQ multiplex PCR, and the TCRdb table lists in-frame clones only, not all of them. The table includes about 2.1 million clones, more than 85% detected once. Sequenced input: naive CD8+ T cells from PBMCs. These receptors came from a man younger than 35 in good health. Some clones in this sample may be carry-over from other donors' samples. Both conserved end residues are part of each CDR3. Fields, in order: J gene, clone size, D gene, V gene, CDR3 DNA, CDR3 protein. D genes are given only for firm matches. A row's size may be missing; if present it is once, few, many or a size class.

TRBJ2-1,.,.,TRBV27,TGTGCCAGCAGTTTATCATATGGCCTGGCTTACAATGAGCAGTTCTTC,CASSLSYGLAYNEQFF
TRBJ2-7,few,.,TRBV7-9,TGTGCCAGCAGCACCCACACAGGAACCTACGAGCAGTACTTC,CASSTHTGTYEQYF
TRBJ2-1,.,.,TRBV27,TGTGCCAGCAGTATGACTAGGATAGTGTTCTACAATGAGCAGTTCTTC,CASSMTRIVFYNEQFF
TRBJ1-1,.,TRBD1,TRBV19,TGTGCCAGTAGTTTATACAGGGGTAACACTGAAGCTTTCTTT,CASSLYRGNTEAFF
TRBJ1-4,.,.,TRBV11-2,TGTGCCAGCAGTCACCGGGGATCTAATGAAAAACTGTTTTTT,CASSHRGSNEKLFF
TRBJ1-4,.,TRBD1,TRBV19,TGTGCCAGTAGTAGGACAGGGGCCAATGAAAAACTGTTTTTT,CASSRTGANEKLFF
TRBJ1-1,.,.,TRBV4-3,TGCGCCAGCAGCCAAGGGTTGAAGAACACTGAAGCTTTCTTT,CASSQGLKNTEAFF
TRBJ2-7,.,TRBD1,TRBV28,TGTGCCAGCAGTTTAATTATCACGGTACAGGGGAGAGAGCAGTACTTC,CASSLIITVQGREQYF
TRBJ1-4,.,.,TRBV6-1,TGTGCCAGCAGTGCGGGATGGGGTCTGGATGAAAAACTGTTTTTT,CASSAGWGLDEKLFF
TRBJ2-7,.,TRBD2,TRBV7-2,TGTGCCAGCAGCTTAGTGTCTAGCGGTACCTACGAGCAGTACTTC,CASSLVSSGTYEQYF
TRBJ1-1,.,TRBD1,TRBV5-1,TGCGCCAGCAGCAAGGGGGACAGGTCGCCGAACACTGAAGCTTTCTTT,CASSKGDRSPNTEAFF
TRBJ2-2,.,TRBD1,TRBV2,TGTGCCAGCTTTTATTCGGTCCCGGACAGGGGACCGAACACCGGGGAGCTGTTTTTT,CASFYSVPDRGPNTGELFF
TRBJ1-2,.,.,TRBV2,TGTGCCAGCAGTGAATATTGGGGAGGGGGAAGCGGCTACACCTTC,CASSEYWGGGSGYTF
TRBJ2-7,.,TRBD1,TRBV5-1,TGCGCCAGCAGCCACCGGGACAGGAGTGGGGGCGAGCAGTACTTC,CASSHRDRSGGEQYF
TRBJ1-5,.,.,TRBV27,TGTGCCAGCAGGGCGGGGGAGGGCAATCAGCCCCAGCATTTT,CASRAGEGNQPQHF
TRBJ2-5,.,TRBD1,TRBV14,TGTGCCAGCAGCCAAGGGGACAGGCCGGAGACCCAGTACTTC,CASSQGDRPETQYF
TRBJ2-2,.,TRBD1,TRBV10-3,TGTGCCATCACCCCGGACAGGGCCACCGGGGAGCTGTTTTTT,CAITPDRATGELFF
TRBJ2-3,.,TRBD2,TRBV27,TGTGCCAGCAGGACGGGACTAGCGCTTTTAAGCACAGATACGCAGTATTTT,CASRTGLALLSTDTQYF
TRBJ2-2,.,.,TRBV10-3,TGTGCCATCAGTGAGTCGCGACCGGCAGGCTTGAACACCGGGGAGCTGTTTTTT,CAISESRPAGLNTGELFF
TRBJ2-7,.,TRBD2,TRBV19,TGTGCCAGTAGTATCCGAGCGGGACCGAGGGAGCAGTACTTC,CASSIRAGPREQYF
TRBJ1-2,.,TRBD1,TRBV5-6,TGTGCCAGCAGCTTAGGGACAGGGGTCCCAAACTATGGCTACACCTTC,CASSLGTGVPNYGYTF
TRBJ2-1,.,.,TRBV27,TGTGCCAGCAGTTTTCTCCGACCGAGCGATGAGCAGTTCTTC,CASSFLRPSDEQFF
TRBJ1-2,.,TRBD1,TRBV9,TGTGCCAGCAGCGTAGGGGCAGGGGGAATCTATGGCTACACCTTC,CASSVGAGGIYGYTF
TRBJ2-1,.,.,TRBV7-9,TGTGCCAGCAGCTTTGGCCGGGACGCATACAATGAGCAGTTCTTC,CASSFGRDAYNEQFF
TRBJ1-5,.,.,TRBV2,TGTGCCAGCAGTGCCGACCTGACGGAGCAGCCCCAGCATTTT,CASSADLTEQPQHF
TRBJ1-2,.,.,TRBV6-1,TGTGCCAGCAGTGAAAGGCAGGGATATTCTAACTATGGCTACACCTTC,CASSERQGYSNYGYTF
TRBJ2-7,.,.,TRBV4-1,TGCGCCAGCAGCCAAGATCGAAGACAGAACGAGCAGTACTTC,CASSQDRRQNEQYF
TRBJ2-7,.,TRBD1,TRBV7-8,TGTGCCAGCAGCATCGGACAGGTCAAAAACGAGCAGTACTTC,CASSIGQVKNEQYF
TRBJ1-5,.,.,TRBV4-1,TGCGCCAGCAGCCAGGCTAGGACAGCTTTAGAACAGCCCCAGCATTTT,CASSQARTALEQPQHF
TRBJ2-4,.,.,TRBV7-8,TGTGCCAGCAGCTTAGAGACAGGTCGAATAAACATTCAGTACTTC,CASSLETGRINIQYF